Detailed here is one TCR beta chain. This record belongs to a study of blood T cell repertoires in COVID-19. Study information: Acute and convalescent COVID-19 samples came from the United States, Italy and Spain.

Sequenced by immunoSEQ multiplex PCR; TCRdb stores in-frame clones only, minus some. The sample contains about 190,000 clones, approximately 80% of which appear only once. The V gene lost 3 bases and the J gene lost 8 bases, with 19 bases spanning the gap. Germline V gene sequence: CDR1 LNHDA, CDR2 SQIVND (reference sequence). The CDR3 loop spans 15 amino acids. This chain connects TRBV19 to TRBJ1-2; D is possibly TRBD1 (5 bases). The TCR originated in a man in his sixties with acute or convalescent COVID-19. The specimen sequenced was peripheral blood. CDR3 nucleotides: TGTGCCAGTAGTATTCTCGGCAGGGAAGCGGGCGGCTACACCTTC. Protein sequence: CASSILGREAGGYTF.